This T cell receptor (beta chain) is drawn from a study of cytomegalovirus exposure and HLA in healthy donors. General observations from the study: Rarity characterized most TCR sequences, yet some public TCRs appeared in many donors.

On this clone itself: Its cognate antigen is unknown.

The validation cohort, a group of under 150 subjects, included the donors and was separate from the approximately 670-subject first cohort. Libraries were prepared by immunoSEQ multiplex PCR; TCRdb keeps only in-frame clonotypes and omits some of them. This table holds roughly 130,000 clones, roughly nine tenths found once. Sequencing was carried out using PBMCs. The TCR comes from a man aged 18 to 29 in good health and CMV-seronegative.

The CDR3 is CASSPSGTSAGRELFF. The CDR3 nucleotides read TGTGCCAGCAGCCCGTCGGGGACTAGCGCCGGCCGGGAGCTGTTTTTT. The V and J genes are TRBV11-2 and TRBJ2-2; the match to TRBD2 covers 10 bases. The CDR3 spans 16 residues. The germline CDR1 and CDR2 sequences are SGHAT and FQNNGV. V trimming: 5 bases; J trimming: 9 bases; junction bases outside the gene matches: 12. The full variable domain, in which reference TRBV11-2 and TRBJ2-2 provide the parts outside the CDR3, is EAGVAQSPRYKIIEKRQSVAFWCNPISGHATLYWYQQILGQGPKLLIQFQNNGVVDDSQLPKDRFSAERLKGVDSTLKIQPAKLEDSAVYLCASSPSGTSAGRELFFGEGSRLTVL.